This TCR beta chain was profiled in a study of radiotherapy plus CTLA-4 blockade in lung cancer. This clone was seen a handful of times. Focal radiation and CTLA-4 blockade (ipilimumab) were tested in chemo-refractory metastatic non-small-cell lung cancer patients. The assay was immunoSEQ multiplex PCR, and TCRdb's table has in-frame clones only and misses some. The data hold 80,000 to 100,000 clones, with around 86% observed a single time. Germline CDR1 is SNHLY and CDR2 is FYNNEI. CDR3 length: 13 amino acids. V was pared by 4 bases and J by 2 bases, with 6 bases between. V gene TRBV2 combines with J gene TRBJ1-3; maybe TRBD1 (5 bases). The sequencing used peripheral blood, collected from a patient treated with radiotherapy plus ipilimumab. The clonotype originates from a human donor with non-small cell lung cancer who had a partial response to radiotherapy plus ipilimumab. CDR3 bases: TGTGCCAGCAGTGCAGGGACTGGAAACACCATATATTTT. Translation gives CASSAGTGNTIYF.